The 13 T cell receptor beta chains presented below share a single source sample, sequenced in a study of CD8 T cells in Susac syndrome. RNA was extracted with the RNeasy kit, and a quantity of about 0.5 to 1 ug was reverse transcribed using random hexamers. A single record per CDR3 protein comes from TCRdb applying MiXCR to the immunoSEQ multiplex PCR reads. The sample has more than 95,000 distinct CDR3 sequences, approximately 96% seen once; the top ten hold 0.21%. The specimen was CD8+ T cells from PBMCs. These TCRs come from a human donor with Susac syndrome.

In its sample, this clonotype was seen once. This chain uses TRBV3-1 with TRBJ2-7, with D unclear. CDR1 LGHDT and CDR2 YNNKEL come from the germline V gene (reference sequence). CDR3 length: 14 residues. V was pared by 0 bases and J by 9 bases, with 15 bases between. For the CDR3, the DNA is TGTGCCAGCAGCCAAGATCGGGCCCAGGCTGGGCAGTACTTC. It encodes CASSQDRAQAGQYF.

This clonotype has a single count. This chain links TRBV10-3 with TRBJ1-2, with 12 bases aligning to TRBD1. The CDR3 spans 14 residues. Germline V gene data show CDR1 as ENHRY and CDR2 as SYGVKD. V lost 11 bases and J lost 6; bases outside the gene matches: 10. In DNA form, the CDR3 reads TGTGCCGTCAACCGGGACAGGGGGCAGGATGGCTACACCTTC. It yields the protein CAVNRDRGQDGYTF.

The V gene is TRBV7-8, the J gene TRBJ2-7, with 12 positions matching TRBD1. Germline V CDR1 and CDR2: SGHVS, FQNEAQ. This CDR3 contains 15 residues. J gave up 5 bases and V 1 base, and 3 bases lay outside the gene matches. In nucleotides, the CDR3 is TGTGCCAGCAGCTTAGAGGGGACAGGGGGCGACGAGCAGTACTTC. Translated: CASSLEGTGGDEQYF.

The chain joins TRBV20-1 to TRBJ1-3; D remains unclear. Germline CDR1 and CDR2: DFQATT and SNEGSKA (reference sequence). The CDR3 runs 13 residues. Trimming shortened V by 7 bases and J by 0 bases, and 10 bases separated the two germline ends. CDR3 DNA sequence: TGCAGTGAGGCCCAGAGCTCTGGAAACACCATATATTTT. It encodes CSEAQSSGNTIYF.

This chain links TRBV24-1 with TRBJ2-5; maybe TRBD2 (6 bases). CDR1 and CDR2 from the germline V gene are KGHDR and SFDVKD. Deletions cut 4 bases from V and 1 base from J, with 15 bases between. The CDR3 is 16 amino acids. The CDR3 sequence: CATSDSSGRGQETQYF. In DNA, the CDR3 is TGTGCCACCAGTGACTCTTCTGGGCGGGGCCAAGAGACCCAGTACTTC.

The V gene is TRBV30, the J gene TRBJ1-1; D ambiguous. V dropped 0 bases and J dropped 1 base, with 18 bases sitting between them. The CDR3 extends over 17 amino acids. Germline values: CDR1 GTSNPN, CDR2 SVGIG (reference sequence). CDR3: CAWSVPPVLGGNTEAFF. The CDR3 DNA sequence: TGTGCCTGGAGTGTACCCCCTGTTTTGGGAGGGAACACTGAAGCTTTCTTT. Together with reference TRBV30 and TRBJ1-1, the CDR3 gives the full variable domain: SQTIHQWPATLVQPVGSPLSLECTVEGTSNPNLYWYRQAAGRGLQLLFYSVGIGQISSEVPQNLSASRPQDRQFILSSKKLLLSDSGFYLCAWSVPPVLGGNTEAFFGQGTRLTVV.

The J gene is TRBJ2-7, the V gene TRBV30; the D is unclear. Germline V gene sequence: CDR1 GTSNPN, CDR2 SVGIG (reference sequence). Deletions cut 7 bases from V and 3 bases from J, with 16 bases between. The CDR3 sequence is 13 residues long. The CDR3 region is CASSSDSIYEQYF. DNA of the CDR3: TGTGCCTCCTCCTCCGACTCTATCTACGAGCAGTACTTC.

This chain connects TRBV6-5 to TRBJ2-5, with 8 bases fitting TRBD1. With 7 bases clipped from V and 5 bases from J, the junction kept 9 bases outside the gene matches. The CDR3 runs to 14 residues. From germline, CDR1 is MNHEY and CDR2 SVGAGI. This CDR3 is CASKRTGRRETQYF. In nucleotides, the CDR3 is TGTGCCAGCAAAAGGACAGGGCGGAGGGAGACCCAGTACTTC.

The chain is built from TRBV25-1 and TRBJ2-1; D not resolved. Trimming took off 2 bases at V and 8 bases at J, with 16 bases between the two ends. Germline assignment: CDR1 MGHDK and CDR2 SYGVNS. The CDR3 extends over 15 amino acids. The CDR3 protein is CASSEVGQELYEQFF. The CDR3, as DNA: TGTGCCAGCAGTGAAGTGGGCCAAGAATTGTATGAGCAGTTCTTC.

CDR3 in DNA: TGTGCCAGCAGCCCCCGATCGGGGGACGACCCCTACGAGCAGTACTTC. Residues: CASSPRSGDDPYEQYF. The chain recombines TRBV9 with TRBJ2-7; D might be TRBD2 (6 bases). Deletions cut 4 bases from V and 2 bases from J, with 19 bases between. The germline V gene has CDR1 SGDLS and CDR2 YYNGEE. This CDR3 is built from 16 residues.

This chain uses TRBV29-1 with TRBJ1-1; no firm D call. Germline CDR1 and CDR2: SQVTM and ANQGSEA. The V end was cut by 6 bases, the J end by 3 bases, with 8 bases between. CDR3 length equals 11 residues. CDR3 coding DNA: TGCAGCGTCGTACAATACACTGAAGCTTTCTTT. This translates into CSVVQYTEAFF.

The rearrangement links TRBV7-8 to TRBJ2-1; 10 bases agree with TRBD2. Germline V lookup: CDR1 SGHVS, CDR2 FQNEAQ. The CDR3 is made up of 15 amino acids. The trim removed 0 bases at V and 12 bases at J, leaving 8 bases unmatched. In DNA, the CDR3 is TGTGCCAGCAGCTTAGCGGGGGCTAGCGGGAGTTCGCAGTTCTTC. Translated, it gives CASSLAGASGSSQFF.

The V call is TRBV3-1, the J call TRBJ2-5, with D tentatively TRBD2 (6 bases). The CDR3 sequence is 17 residues long. Germline values: CDR1 LGHDT, CDR2 YNNKEL (reference sequence). V shed 1 base and J shed 7 bases, with 22 bases lying between them. The CDR3 sequence: CASSQGSVRGNKGTQYF. The CDR3 DNA is TGTGCCAGCAGCCAAGGTTCTGTACGGGGGAATAAAGGGACCCAGTACTTC.